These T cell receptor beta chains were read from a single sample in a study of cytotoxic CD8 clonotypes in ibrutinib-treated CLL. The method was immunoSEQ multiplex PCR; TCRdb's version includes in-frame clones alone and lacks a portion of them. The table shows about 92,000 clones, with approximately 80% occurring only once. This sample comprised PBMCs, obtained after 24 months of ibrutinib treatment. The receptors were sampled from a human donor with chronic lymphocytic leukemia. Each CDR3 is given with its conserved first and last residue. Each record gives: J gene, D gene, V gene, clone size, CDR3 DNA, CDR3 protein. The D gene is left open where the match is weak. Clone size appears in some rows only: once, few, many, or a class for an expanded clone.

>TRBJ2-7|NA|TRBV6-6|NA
TGTGCCAGCAGTTCGTACTACTACGAGCAGTACTTC
CASSSYYYEQYF
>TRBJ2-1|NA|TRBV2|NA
TGTGCCAGCAACCCGTCAGGATACAATGAGCAGTTCTTC
CASNPSGYNEQFF
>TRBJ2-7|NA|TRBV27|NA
TGTGCCAGCAGTTTATGGGGGCGCGTGCCCTACGAGCAGTACTTC
CASSLWGRVPYEQYF
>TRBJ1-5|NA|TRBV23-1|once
TGCGCCAGCAGTCCCGGTGCAACAAACAATCAGCCCCAGCATTTT
CASSPGATNNQPQHF
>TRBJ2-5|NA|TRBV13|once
TGTGCCAGCAGCTTAGCCAGAGAAGAGACCCAGTACTTC
CASSLAREETQYF
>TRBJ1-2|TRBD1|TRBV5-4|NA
TGTGCCAGCAGCTTGGCGGGGACAGGGCAACTTTATGGCTACACCTTC
CASSLAGTGQLYGYTF
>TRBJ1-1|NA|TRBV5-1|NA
TGCGCCAGCAGCCTCGAAGCGAACACTGAAGCTTTCTTT
CASSLEANTEAFF
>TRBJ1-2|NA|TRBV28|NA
TGTGCCAGCAGTTACCCCAGGGGACCGGTTCTATATGGCTACACCTTC
CASSYPRGPVLYGYTF
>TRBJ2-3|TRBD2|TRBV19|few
TGTGCCAGTAGCCCGGTAGCGGGAGGGCCCCTGTATTTT
CASSPVAGGPLYF
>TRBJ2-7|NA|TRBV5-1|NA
TGCGCCAGCAGCTTTGGTGGGACAACGGGGGTCTACGAGCAGTACTTC
CASSFGGTTGVYEQYF
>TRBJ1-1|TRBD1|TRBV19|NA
TGTGCCAGTAGTATAGGACAGGGAACGACTGAAGCTTTCTTT
CASSIGQGTTEAFF
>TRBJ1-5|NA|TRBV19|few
TGTGCCAGTAGTATACAGGGGAAAGATCAGCCCCAGCATTTT
CASSIQGKDQPQHF
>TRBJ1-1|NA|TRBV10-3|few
TGTGCCATCAGTGAGTCGGCAGGCGCGGGAGCTTTCTTT
CAISESAGAGAFF
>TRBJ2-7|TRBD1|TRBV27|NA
TGTGCCAGCAGTTCCGGGACAGGGGGTCACGAGCAGTACTTC
CASSSGTGGHEQYF
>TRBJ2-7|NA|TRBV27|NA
TGTGCCAGCAGTCGGGACCTCTACGAGCAGTACTTC
CASSRDLYEQYF
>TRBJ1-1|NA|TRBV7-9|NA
TGTGCCAGCAGCTTACAGGGCCGGATCACTGAAGCTTTCTTT
CASSLQGRITEAFF
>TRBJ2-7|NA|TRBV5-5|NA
TGTGCCAGCAGCTTGGCCTCTATCGTCTACGAGCAGTACTTC
CASSLASIVYEQYF
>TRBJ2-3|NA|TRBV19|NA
TGTGCCAGTAGTGTTCGGGCGCCAGATACGCAGTATTTT
CASSVRAPDTQYF
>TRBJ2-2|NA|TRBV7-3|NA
TGTGCCAGCACAAGGGGGGCAACAGGGGCGAACACCGGGGAGCTGTTTTTT
CASTRGATGANTGELFF
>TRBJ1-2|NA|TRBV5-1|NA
TGCGCCAGCAGCTTGGATAGGGCGAGGGGCTACACCTTC
CASSLDRARGYTF